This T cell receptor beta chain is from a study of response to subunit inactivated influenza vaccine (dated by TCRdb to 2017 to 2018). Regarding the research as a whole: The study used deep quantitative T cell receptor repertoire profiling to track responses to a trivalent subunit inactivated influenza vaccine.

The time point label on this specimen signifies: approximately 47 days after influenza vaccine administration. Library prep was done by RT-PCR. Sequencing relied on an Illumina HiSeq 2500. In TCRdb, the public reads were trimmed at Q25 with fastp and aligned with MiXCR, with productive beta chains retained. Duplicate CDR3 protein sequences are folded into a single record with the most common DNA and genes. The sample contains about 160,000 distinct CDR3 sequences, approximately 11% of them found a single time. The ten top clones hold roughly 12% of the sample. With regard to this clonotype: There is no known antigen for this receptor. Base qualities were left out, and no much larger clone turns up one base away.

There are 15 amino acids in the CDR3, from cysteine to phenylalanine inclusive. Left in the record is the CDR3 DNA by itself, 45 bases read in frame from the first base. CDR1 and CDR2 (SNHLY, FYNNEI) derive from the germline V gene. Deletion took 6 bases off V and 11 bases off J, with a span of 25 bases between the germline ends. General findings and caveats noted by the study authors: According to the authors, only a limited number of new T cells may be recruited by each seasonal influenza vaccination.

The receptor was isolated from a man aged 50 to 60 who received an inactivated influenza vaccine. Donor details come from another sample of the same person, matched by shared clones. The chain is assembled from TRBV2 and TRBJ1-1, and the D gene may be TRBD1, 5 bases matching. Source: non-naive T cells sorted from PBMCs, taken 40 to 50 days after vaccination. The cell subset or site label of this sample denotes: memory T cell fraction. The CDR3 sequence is CASRGPRGRQTLAFF. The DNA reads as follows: TGTGCCAGCAGGGGTCCTCGGGGCAGGCAAACTCTGGCTTTCTTT.